The TCR beta chain described here comes from a study of blood T cell repertoires in COVID-19. V shed 4 bases, J shed 8 bases, and the junction held 7 bases outside the gene matches. Germline values: CDR1 KGHSH, CDR2 LQKENI. The CDR3 sequence is 14 residues long. Clones were read by immunoSEQ multiplex PCR, and TCRdb kept only the in-frame ones, dropping some. The repertoire has some 160,000 clones, around four fifths of them found once; the top ten carry about 6.1%. This clone has just a few counts. Participants were aged roughly 18 to 90 years, lived in under 25 US areas, and enrolled virtually. The gene calls are TRBV18 and TRBJ1-4; 7 positions agree with TRBD1. Sample: PBMCs or T cells enriched from blood (not recorded which). This TCR was sampled from a woman in her 40s who had recovered from COVID-19. The CDR3 reads CASSQRQGNEKLFF. CDR3 in DNA: TGTGCCAGCTCACAAAGACAGGGTAACGAAAAACTGTTTTTT. Looking up the rest from reference TRBV18 and TRBJ1-4 gives the full variable domain: NAGVMQNPRHLVRRRGQEARLRCSPMKGHSHVYWYRQLPEEGLKFMVYLQKENIIDESGMPKERFSAEFPKEGPSILRIQQVVRGDSAAYFCASSQRQGNEKLFFGSGTQLSVL.